This is a list of T cell receptor beta chains from one sample in a study of cytomegalovirus exposure and HLA in healthy donors. Sequenced by immunoSEQ multiplex PCR; TCRdb stores in-frame clones only, minus some. The table lists roughly 190,000 clones, approximately 70% of them singletons, with 3% to 4% in the top ten. Sequenced material: PBMCs. The receptor set was obtained from a woman younger than 45 in good health and CMV-seropositive. Each CDR3 is given with its conserved first and last residue. The D gene is left open where the match is weak. Not all rows give a size; the values are once, few, many and, for expanded clones, a class.

CSVEEVEGRNYGYTF,TGCAGCGTTGAAGAGGTGGAGGGGCGGAACTATGGCTACACCTTC,TRBV29-1,-,-,TRBJ1-2
CASSEGTGRSSTIYF,TGTGCCAGCAGCGAGGGGACAGGGCGAAGTAGCACCATATATTTT,TRBV9,few,TRBD1,TRBJ1-3
CASSREWDQPQHF,TGTGCCAGCAGCCGGGAGTGGGATCAGCCCCAGCATTTT,TRBV5-5,-,-,TRBJ1-5
CASSAGTSELFF,TGTGCCAGCAGCGCCGGGACTTCGGAGCTGTTTTTT,TRBV6-4,-,-,TRBJ2-2
CASSVGALGGYTF,TGTGCCAGCAGCGTAGGGGCCCTCGGTGGCTACACCTTC,TRBV9,-,-,TRBJ1-2
CASSYTDRGQPQHF,TGTGCCAGCAGCTACACGGACAGGGGGCAGCCCCAGCATTTT,TRBV5-5,once,TRBD1,TRBJ1-5
CASSYAPTGAYGYTF,TGTGCCAGCAGTTATGCCCCTACAGGGGCGTATGGCTACACCTTC,TRBV6-5,-,TRBD1,TRBJ1-2
CASSLYISGTGELFF,TGTGCCAGTAGCCTATACATTTCGGGCACCGGGGAGCTGTTTTTT,TRBV19,-,-,TRBJ2-2
CASSELAGDYNEQFF,TGTGCCAGCAGTGAACTAGCGGGAGACTACAATGAGCAGTTCTTC,TRBV6-4,-,TRBD2,TRBJ2-1
CASSLAGVGQPQHF,TGTGCCAGCAGCTTAGCAGGGGTCGGTCAGCCCCAGCATTTT,TRBV11-2,-,-,TRBJ1-5
CASSGWASGSVVDTQYF,TGTGCCAGCAGTGGGTGGGCTAGCGGGAGTGTGGTAGATACGCAGTATTTT,TRBV2,few,TRBD2,TRBJ2-3
CASSLVSGGNEQFF,TGTGCCAGCAGTTTGGTCTCCGGGGGAAATGAGCAGTTCTTC,TRBV28,few,-,TRBJ2-1
CASSHIVRGQYTGELFF,TGTGCCAGCAGCCATATAGTACGGGGACAGTACACCGGGGAGCTGTTTTTT,TRBV27,few,TRBD1,TRBJ2-2
CASSLYSGRGNEQFF,TGCGCCAGCAGCTTGTATAGCGGGAGGGGCAATGAGCAGTTCTTC,TRBV5-1,-,TRBD2,TRBJ2-1
CASRTSGSNEQFF,TGTGCCAGCAGGACTAGCGGCTCCAATGAGCAGTTCTTC,TRBV14,-,TRBD2,TRBJ2-1
CASSSDRESAYEQYF,TGTGCCAGCAGTTCAGACAGGGAAAGCGCCTACGAGCAGTACTTC,TRBV27,few,TRBD1,TRBJ2-7
CASSPLAGSSYNEQFF,TGTGCCAGCAGTCCGCTAGCGGGGAGCTCCTACAATGAGCAGTTCTTC,TRBV27,-,TRBD2,TRBJ2-1
CSVESRVDTQYF,TGCAGCGTTGAAAGTCGGGTGGATACGCAGTATTTT,TRBV29-1,-,-,TRBJ2-3
CASSLTSGSRSGELFF,TGCGCCAGCAGCCTCACTAGCGGGAGCAGATCCGGGGAGCTGTTTTTT,TRBV5-1,-,TRBD2,TRBJ2-2
CASSRVGNEQFF,TGCGCCAGCAGCCGCGTCGGCAATGAGCAGTTCTTC,TRBV4-1,-,-,TRBJ2-1
CASSLWGGRNSYEQYF,TGTGCCAGCAGTTTATGGGGCGGGCGGAACTCCTACGAGCAGTACTTC,TRBV28,few,-,TRBJ2-7
CASSLGTGYVETQYF,TGCGCCAGCAGCTTGGGGACAGGGTATGTGGAGACCCAGTACTTC,TRBV5-1,-,TRBD1,TRBJ2-5
CASSLRAGLGEQYF,TGTGCCAGCAGTTTACGGGCAGGGTTGGGGGAGCAGTACTTC,TRBV28,few,-,TRBJ2-7
CASSQGLASVREQYF,TGCGCCAGCAGCCAAGGACTAGCGAGCGTTCGCGAGCAGTACTTC,TRBV4-1,-,TRBD2,TRBJ2-7
CASSQRGSAGELFF,TGTGCCAGCAGCCAACGCGGGAGTGCCGGGGAGCTGTTTTTT,TRBV14,-,TRBD2,TRBJ2-2
CASSSGLAGTYNEQFF,TGCGCCAGCAGCTCCGGACTAGCGGGGACCTACAATGAGCAGTTCTTC,TRBV5-1,few,TRBD2,TRBJ2-1
CASSFRSYNSPLHF,TGTGCCAGCAGTTTCCGCTCCTATAATTCACCCCTCCACTTT,TRBV27,-,-,TRBJ1-6
CASSSPQTGSRNTIYF,TGTGCCAGCAGTTCTCCTCAGACAGGGTCCAGAAACACCATATATTTT,TRBV6-6,-,TRBD1,TRBJ1-3
CAISGTGSSYEQYF,TGTGCCATCAGTGGAACGGGGAGCTCCTACGAGCAGTACTTC,TRBV10-3,once,-,TRBJ2-7
CASRIAGGSDTQYF,TGTGCCAGTAGAATAGCAGGAGGGTCAGATACGCAGTATTTT,TRBV19,-,-,TRBJ2-3
CASSRETGSRAFF,TGTGCCAGCAGCCGCGAAACCGGGTCTAGGGCTTTCTTT,TRBV28,once,-,TRBJ1-1
CASSQSIAGAGANVLTF,TGCGCCAGCAGCCAGTCCATCGCGGGGGCTGGGGCCAACGTCCTGACTTTC,TRBV4-1,-,TRBD2,TRBJ2-6
CASSPTGLQETQYF,TGTGCCAGCAGCCCGACCGGACTGCAGGAGACCCAGTACTTC,TRBV28,-,-,TRBJ2-5
CASRWGRGSLTDTQYF,TGTGCCAGCAGATGGGGGCGGGGGTCCCTCACAGATACGCAGTATTTT,TRBV11-2,-,-,TRBJ2-3
CASRDPRTGYNEQFF,TGTGCCAGCAGGGATCCCCGGACAGGCTACAATGAGCAGTTCTTC,TRBV5-6,-,TRBD1,TRBJ2-1
CASSLGQKETQYF,TGCGCCAGCAGTCTCGGACAGAAAGAGACCCAGTACTTC,TRBV10-2,-,-,TRBJ2-5
CASRERRPHYGYTF,TGTGCCAGCAGGGAAAGGAGGCCCCACTATGGCTACACCTTC,TRBV9,-,-,TRBJ1-2
CASSLRGALAPSTDTQYF,TGCGCCAGCAGCTTGCGGGGGGCCCTAGCGCCTAGCACAGATACGCAGTATTTT,TRBV5-1,-,-,TRBJ2-3
CSVELGPEAFF,TGCAGCGTTGAATTGGGGCCTGAAGCTTTCTTT,TRBV29-1,few,-,TRBJ1-1
CASSLNGRGETQYF,TGTGCCAGCAGCTTAAATGGGAGGGGGGAGACCCAGTACTTC,TRBV7-9,-,-,TRBJ2-5
CASSSPVKHTIYF,TGTGCCAGCAGTTCACCAGTGAAACACACCATATATTTT,TRBV28,-,-,TRBJ1-3
CASRVRTGNYNEQFF,TGTGCCAGCAGAGTCAGAACAGGAAACTACAATGAGCAGTTCTTC,TRBV28,-,-,TRBJ2-1
CASSSGNQETQYF,TGTGCCAGCAGCTCAGGGAACCAAGAGACCCAGTACTTC,TRBV7-9,-,-,TRBJ2-5
CASSQEERITDTQYF,TGCGCCAGCAGCCAAGAGGAGCGGATCACAGATACGCAGTATTTT,TRBV4-1,-,-,TRBJ2-3
CASGLSGTPVTEAFF,TGTGCCAGCGGACTTTCCGGGACACCGGTCACTGAAGCTTTCTTT,TRBV6-5,-,-,TRBJ1-1
CASSLFGTGTSGANVLTF,TGTGCCAGCAGCTTATTCGGGACAGGGACCTCTGGGGCCAACGTCCTGACTTTC,TRBV7-2,-,TRBD1,TRBJ2-6
CASSSLLAGNNEQFF,TGTGCTAGCAGCTCGTTACTAGCGGGAAACAATGAGCAGTTCTTC,TRBV7-7,-,TRBD2,TRBJ2-1
CASSLSVGYRDRGGNTIYF,TGTGCCAGCAGTTTAAGTGTTGGGTACCGGGACAGGGGTGGAAACACCATATATTTT,TRBV28,once,TRBD1,TRBJ1-3
CASSVSRAVSYEQYF,TGTGCCAGCAGCGTATCTAGAGCGGTGTCCTACGAGCAGTACTTC,TRBV7-2,-,-,TRBJ2-7
CASSPRRPGLQETQYF,TGTGCCAGCAGCCCAAGAAGACCGGGATTACAAGAGACCCAGTACTTC,TRBV9,-,-,TRBJ2-5
CASSPRETHTEAFF,TGTGCCAGTAGTCCCCGGGAGACTCACACTGAAGCTTTCTTT,TRBV19,-,-,TRBJ1-1
CASSKRENGELFF,TGTGCCAGCAGTAAACGGGAGAACGGGGAGCTGTTTTTT,TRBV6-1,-,-,TRBJ2-2
CASSEAERELTLDNEQFF,TGTGCCAGCAGTGAAGCGGAGCGGGAGCTAACGTTGGACAATGAGCAGTTCTTC,TRBV2,-,TRBD2,TRBJ2-1
CASSLWDGRGLAGSGEQYF,TGTGCCAGCAGTTTATGGGATGGCCGAGGACTAGCGGGTTCAGGAGAGCAGTACTTC,TRBV28,-,TRBD2,TRBJ2-7
CASSFPGSTDTQYF,TGTGCCAGCAGTTTTCCAGGGAGCACAGATACGCAGTATTTT,TRBV28,-,-,TRBJ2-3
CASSSLKSGQGAGETQYF,TGTGCCAGCAGTTCTCTAAAGTCGGGACAGGGGGCTGGAGAGACCCAGTACTTC,TRBV28,-,TRBD1,TRBJ2-5
CASSQGQVAEAFF,TGTGCCAGTAGTCAGGGGCAGGTCGCTGAAGCTTTCTTT,TRBV19,-,-,TRBJ1-1